A single sample gave rise to the 23 T cell receptor beta chains below, sequenced in a study of CD8 T cells in ankylosing spondylitis. Study results and caveats: Seemingly characteristic of ankylosing spondylitis blood was a TCR beta motif consisting of several highly homologous variants.

TCRdb re-analysed the 5' RACE reads in MiXCR, keeping a single row per CDR3 protein. The repertoire holds a few hundred thousand distinct CDR3 sequences, with over 9.5% as singletons. Their antigens remain unidentified. Sequenced: blood, either unsorted or a sorted T cell fraction (not recorded which). The origin of the receptors is a male donor with ankylosing spondylitis.

The rearrangement links TRBV12-5 to TRBJ2-5; TRBD1 agrees at 8 bases. This CDR3 has 14 residues. Trimming removed 1 base from V and 5 bases from J; junction bases left unmatched: 3. Germline loops: CDR1 LGHNT, CDR2 FRNRAP. The CDR3, as DNA: TGTGCTAGTGGTTTGGGGACAGGGCCGGAGACCCAGTACTTC. The encoded protein is CASGLGTGPETQYF.

This clonotype was observed a handful of times. The genes are TRBV5-6 and TRBJ2-3, with D perhaps given as TRBD1 or TRBD2 (5 bases each). CDR1 and CDR2 from the germline V gene are SGHDT and YYEEEE. There are 16 residues in the CDR3. The ends were cut back, 4 bases at V and 3 bases at J, with 18 bases in the middle. CDR3 coding DNA: TGTGCCAGCAGCCCCCGGGCACCGGGGCGGACAGATACGCAGTATTTT. It yields the protein CASSPRAPGRTDTQYF.

This clonotype was counted ten times or more. This chain joins TRBV29-1 and TRBJ2-7; 12 nucleotides match TRBD2. J gave up 3 bases and V 5 bases, and 8 bases lay outside the gene matches. Germline CDR1 SQVTM, CDR2 ANQGSEA. The CDR3 sequence is 15 residues long. CDR3 in DNA: TGCAGCGTTCCTACGACTAGCGGGAGTGGCTACGAGCAGTACTTC. Translation gives CSVPTTSGSGYEQYF.

The rearrangement uses TRBV5-5 and TRBJ2-7; either TRBD1 or TRBD2 may supply D (5 bases each). The length of the CDR3 is 14 residues. V was cut by 2 bases and J by 4 bases, with 13 bases left in between. The germline V gene has CDR1 SGHKS and CDR2 YYEKEE (reference sequence). CDR3 DNA: TGTGCCAGCAGCTTCAGTGGGGGATCTTACGAGCAGTACTTC. This sequence encodes CASSFSGGSYEQYF.

CDR3 loop: CASSLSAGQNTEAFF. CDR3 nucleotides: TGCGCCAGCAGCTTGTCGGCAGGGCAGAACACTGAAGCTTTCTTT. The chain is built from TRBV5-1 and TRBJ1-1; D possibly corresponds to TRBD1 (5 bases). V shed 1 base and J shed 1 base, with 11 bases lying between them. This CDR3 contains 15 residues. CDR1 and CDR2 (germline): SGHRS, YFSETQ.

The chain has TRBV20-1 and TRBJ2-6; D gene uncertain. The CDR3 extends over 14 amino acids. V was shortened by 0 bases and J by 0 bases, with 3 bases between the two germline ends. Germline-derived CDR1 and CDR2 are DFQATT and SNEGSKA (reference sequence). The CDR3 region has the DNA TGCAGTGCTAGAGACACCTCTGGGGCCAACGTCCTGACTTTC. Its protein is CSARDTSGANVLTF.

V gene TRBV11-3 combines with J gene TRBJ2-1; 7 positions agree with TRBD2. Germline V lookup: CDR1 SGHNT, CDR2 YENEEA. V lost 0 bases to trimming and J lost 5 bases; unmatched junction nucleotides: 7. The CDR3 is 16 residues long. This CDR3 reads CASSLEASGGHNEQFF. CDR3 DNA sequence: TGTGCCAGCAGCTTAGAAGCTAGCGGAGGCCACAATGAGCAGTTCTTC.

This clonotype was picked up a small number of times. J is TRBJ1-1 and V is TRBV29-1; D remains ambiguous. V gave up 4 bases and J gave up 5 bases, with 14 bases separating them. CDR1 SQVTM and CDR2 ANQGSEA come from the germline V gene. This CDR3 has 13 amino acids. Here the CDR3 reads CSVVRPTGTEAFF. CDR3 DNA: TGCAGCGTTGTAAGGCCAACCGGGACTGAAGCTTTCTTT. Complete variable domain (other parts from reference TRBV29-1 and TRBJ1-1): SAVISQKPSRDICQRGTSLTIQCQVDSQVTMMFWYRQQPGQSLTLIATANQGSEATYESGFVIDKFPISRPNLTFSTLTVSNMSPEDSSIYLCSVVRPTGTEAFFGQGTRLTVV.

The chain combines TRBV12-3 or TRBV12-4 with TRBJ1-1; 11 nucleotides line up with TRBD1. CDR3 length: 16 residues. Unmatched junction bases numbered 9, after V lost 4 bases and J lost 5 bases. Written as DNA, the CDR3 is TGTGCCAGCAGTTCCCGGGACAGGGGGGTTAGGACTGAAGCTTTCTTT. It specifies CASSSRDRGVRTEAFF.

A few counts support this clonotype. This chain connects TRBV5-5 to TRBJ2-5; D is undetermined. Germline assignment: CDR1 SGHKS and CDR2 YYEKEE (reference sequence). V dropped 2 bases and J dropped 0 bases, with 5 bases sitting between them. This CDR3 comprises 13 residues. CDR3 protein: CASSFSDQETQYF. CDR3 sequence (DNA): TGTGCCAGCAGCTTTTCAGACCAAGAGACCCAGTACTTC.

The chain recombines TRBV5-1 with TRBJ2-2, with 9 bases lining up with TRBD2. This CDR3 is 15 amino acids long. Germline V gene data show CDR1 as SGHRS and CDR2 as YFSETQ. The junction had 2 bases not matched to a gene; V was cut back by 1 base and J by 4 bases. The CDR3 DNA sequence: TGCGCCAGCAGCTTGACTAGCGGGCTCACCGGGGAGCTGTTTTTT. This translates into CASSLTSGLTGELFF.

This clonotype was picked up a small number of times. This rearrangement joins TRBV29-1 to TRBJ1-1; TRBD1 agrees at 10 bases. The CDR3 is 12 residues long. From germline, CDR1 is SQVTM and CDR2 ANQGSEA. Losses at the gene ends were 7 bases for V and 8 bases for J; bases not matched to a gene: 7. DNA for the CDR3: TGCAGCGCTGGGACAGGGGCGGACGAAGCTTTCTTT. Its translation is CSAGTGADEAFF.

J is TRBJ2-3 and V is TRBV14; no definite D call. Germline V gene lookup returns CDR1 SGHDN and CDR2 FVKESK. This CDR3 contains 17 residues. Trimming took 1 base from V and 0 from J, leaving 14 bases between them. CDR3 residues: CASSQVKRHTSTDTQYF. Here the CDR3 DNA reads TGTGCCAGCAGCCAAGTTAAAAGACATACTAGCACAGATACGCAGTATTTT. Variable domain in full (rest from reference TRBV14 and TRBJ2-3): EAGVTQFPSHSVIEKGQTVTLRCDPISGHDNLYWYRRVMGKEIKFLLHFVKESKQDESGMPNNRFLAERTGGTYSTLKVQPAELEDSGVYFCASSQVKRHTSTDTQYFGPGTRLTVL.

This chain uses TRBV24-1 with TRBJ2-4, with 7 bases that match TRBD1. Germline V gene lookup returns CDR1 KGHDR and CDR2 SFDVKD. This CDR3 is 16 amino acids long. Trimming cost V 2 bases and J 3 bases; bases outside gene matches: 6. The CDR3 sequence: CATSDSRDSIKNIQYF. CDR3 sequence (DNA): TGTGCCACCAGTGATTCCCGGGACAGCATCAAAAACATTCAGTACTTC.

This clonotype was observed at least ten times. The chain has TRBV29-1 and TRBJ2-1; 9 nucleotides line up with TRBD1. The CDR3 consists of 14 residues. V gave up 6 bases and J gave up 6 bases; unmatched junction bases: 9. Per germline, CDR1 SQVTM and CDR2 ANQGSEA. CDR3 sequence reads: CSVSGTGRLNEQFF. CDR3 sequence (DNA): TGCAGCGTCTCCGGGACAGGGAGGCTCAATGAGCAGTTCTTC.

The genes are TRBV24-1 and TRBJ2-5; D is undetermined. V was cut by 6 bases and J by 1 base, with 8 bases left in between. In germline, CDR1 is KGHDR, CDR2 SFDVKD. The CDR3 loop spans 13 amino acids. CDR3 sequence reads: CATSSEAQETQYF. CDR3 in DNA: TGTGCCACCAGTAGCGAAGCCCAAGAGACCCAGTACTTC.

The V call is TRBV11-2, the J call TRBJ2-7, with 10 bases lining up with TRBD2. V shed 0 bases, J shed 4 bases, and the junction held 12 bases outside the gene matches. The CDR3 length is 18 residues. Germline CDR1 and CDR2: SGHAT and FQNNGV. The DNA of the CDR3 is TGTGCCAGCAGCTTAGATCGGTCAGCGGGAGGGATGGAATACGAGCAGTACTTC. Its protein is CASSLDRSAGGMEYEQYF.

This chain uses TRBV12-3 or TRBV12-4 with TRBJ2-5; TRBD2 aligns across 11 bases. CDR3 length equals 16 residues. Trimming cost V 3 bases and J 5 bases; bases outside gene matches: 8. CDR3 DNA: TGTGCCAGCAGTTTTTTACTAGCGGGAGTGGGGGAGACCCAGTACTTC. Translation gives CASSFLLAGVGETQYF.

The chain recombines TRBV29-1 with TRBJ1-2; D gene ambiguous. The CDR3 contains 11 residues. The V gene lost 6 bases and the J gene lost 4 bases, with 9 bases spanning the gap. Germline V gives CDR1 SQVTM, CDR2 ANQGSEA. For the CDR3, the DNA is TGCAGCGTGGGCAACCTCTATGGCTACACCTTC. Residues: CSVGNLYGYTF.

This clonotype showed up just a few times. This chain connects TRBV4-1 to TRBJ2-1; a possible D gene is TRBD2 (6 bases). The germline V gene has CDR1 MGHRA and CDR2 YSYEKL. CDR3 length: 16 residues. V lost 0 bases to trimming and J lost 1 base, with 10 bases between them. CDR3 protein: CASSQDSGYSYNEQFF. The CDR3 DNA reads TGCGCCAGCAGCCAAGACAGCGGGTATTCCTACAATGAGCAGTTCTTC.

DNA of the CDR3: TGTGCCAGCAGTATCGGACAGGGTTCTCATCAGCCCCAGCATTTT. Its translation is CASSIGQGSHQPQHF. The chain joins TRBV12-3 or TRBV12-4 to TRBJ1-5, with TRBD1 identical over 8 bases. The V and J ends lost 5 bases and 5 bases, in that order; junction bases with no gene match: 8. The CDR3 length is 15 residues.

This clonotype occurred many times. The V call is TRBV15, the J call TRBJ2-5, with D possibly being TRBD2 (5 bases). Germline V CDR1 and CDR2: LNHNV, YYDKDF (reference sequence). V shed 0 bases and J shed 5 bases, with 7 bases lying between them. The CDR3 has 13 amino acids. CDR3 nucleotides: TGTGCCACCAGCAGAGATTCGGGGGAGACCCAGTACTTC. Translation gives CATSRDSGETQYF.

This clonotype came up many times. V usage is TRBV5-1 and J usage is TRBJ1-1; a possible D gene is TRBD1 (5 bases). The V gene's germline CDR1 is SGHRS and CDR2 YFSETQ. V lost 1 base to trimming and J lost 5 bases, with 12 bases between them. The CDR3 consists of 14 residues. The CDR3 sequence is CASSLNGGGTEAFF. For the CDR3, the DNA is TGCGCCAGCAGCTTGAATGGGGGGGGAACTGAAGCTTTCTTT.